The next 8 T cell receptor beta chains were all read from a single sample in a study of blood T cell repertoires in COVID-19. Method: immunoSEQ multiplex PCR; TCRdb's copy keeps in-frame clones and lacks some. The sample lists more than 200,000 clones; about four fifths were seen once. The material sequenced was peripheral blood. These receptors were taken from a woman between 40 and 50 years old with active or convalescent COVID-19.

V is TRBV19 and J is TRBJ1-2; D gene unclear. V was pared by 2 bases and J by 4 bases, with 14 bases between. CDR3 length equals 15 residues. The germline V gene encodes CDR1 LNHDA and CDR2 SQIVND (reference sequence). DNA of the CDR3: TGTGCCAGTAGTATAAGAGGCAGCGGAGTCTATGGCTACACCTTC. This encodes CASSIRGSGVYGYTF.

V and J are TRBV9 and TRBJ2-5; 8 bases are shared with TRBD2. Trimming took 0 bases from V and 5 from J; bases not matched to a gene: 6. CDR1 SGDLS and CDR2 YYNGEE come from the germline V gene. This CDR3 has 15 amino acids. CDR3 region: CASSVDSGGPETQYF. The CDR3 coding sequence is TGTGCCAGCAGCGTAGACTCGGGGGGGCCGGAGACCCAGTACTTC.

The chain links TRBV14 to TRBJ1-6, with TRBD1 matching 7 bases. The CDR3 is 15 amino acids. Germline V CDR1 and CDR2: SGHDN, FVKESK. J gave up 14 bases and V 1 base, and 11 bases lay outside the gene matches. The CDR3 is CASSQVPGTARTLHF. The CDR3 DNA reads as TGTGCCAGCAGCCAAGTACCCGGGACAGCGCGGACCCTCCACTTT.

This chain links TRBV7-2 with TRBJ1-4, with a tentative D call TRBD1 (6 bases). This CDR3 has 14 residues. CDR1 and CDR2 from the germline V gene are SGHTA and FQGNSA. Trimming removed 3 bases at V and 5 bases at J, with 10 bases between. As DNA, the CDR3 is TGTGCCAGCAGCTTTCAGGGGACCAATGAAAAACTGTTTTTT. The encoded protein is CASSFQGTNEKLFF.

This chain uses TRBV20-1 with TRBJ1-1; D is unresolved. CDR1 and CDR2 from the germline V gene are DFQATT and SNEGSKA (reference sequence). Trimming took off 4 bases at V and 11 bases at J, with 14 bases between the two ends. CDR3 size: 11 residues. CDR3 protein: CSAIPSRGAFF. CDR3 coding DNA: TGCAGTGCTATTCCCTCCCGAGGGGCTTTCTTT.

This clone was seen a handful of times. The chain recombines TRBV7-3 with TRBJ2-2, with a possible D match to TRBD1 (6 bases). Germline CDR1 SGHTA, CDR2 FQGTGA. Trimming stripped 6 bases from V and 1 base from J, with 12 bases between. This CDR3 contains 15 residues. CDR3 residues: CASSQTRGNTGELFF. DNA of the CDR3: TGTGCCAGCAGTCAAACCAGGGGGAACACCGGGGAGCTGTTTTTT.

The J gene is TRBJ2-2, the V gene TRBV12-5; TRBD1 agrees at 10 bases. The CDR3 spans 16 residues. The germline gives CDR1 LGHNT, CDR2 FRNRAP. J gave up 4 bases and V 0 bases, and 2 bases lay outside the gene matches. Written as DNA, the CDR3 is TGTGCTAGTGGTTTGGTGACAGGGGGCGCCACCGGGGAGCTGTTTTTT. This codes for CASGLVTGGATGELFF.

The chain recombines TRBV19 with TRBJ2-1; 12 positions match TRBD2. There are 18 residues in the CDR3. V lost 3 bases and J lost 4; bases outside the gene matches: 10. Germline-derived CDR1 and CDR2 are LNHDA and SQIVND (reference sequence). The CDR3 sequence: CASSIVPQGLAGYNEQFF. CDR3 coding DNA: TGTGCCAGTAGTATTGTGCCCCAGGGACTAGCGGGTTACAATGAGCAGTTCTTC.